This T cell receptor (beta chain) was captured by sequencing in a study of blood T cells in healthy people across ages. CDR1 is MGHRA and CDR2 is YSYEKL in the germline V gene. This CDR3 has 14 amino acids. V lost 1 base, J lost 6 bases, and 5 bases stayed unmatched. The use of a sample-barcoded 5' primer and a J-beta primer mix characterized a second PCR of roughly 6 to 12 cycles. TCRdb redid the calling of the 5' RACE reads with MiXCR, one entry per CDR3 protein. The profile covers about 560,000 distinct CDR3 sequences, with roughly a quarter appearing a single time and 3% to 4.5% taken by the ten largest. These data also featured in a second study, about T cells of mothers and their children.

This chain uses TRBV4-1 with TRBJ1-1; 7 bases agree with TRBD1. The receptor was derived from a boy aged 2 to 9 in good health. Sequencing input: blood. DNA for the CDR3: TGCGCCAGCAGCCAAGCCCTCGGACAGGCTGAAGCTTTCTTT. It translates to CASSQALGQAEAFF.